The 13 T cell receptor beta chains below were found in one sample sequenced in a study of T-cell memory formation after mild COVID-19 (dated by TCRdb to the early 2020s). Libraries were built with 5' RACE. Sequencing was carried out with an Illumina NovaSeq 6000. TCRdb trimmed public reads at Q25 via fastp, called clones via MiXCR and kept in-frame beta chains. Identical CDR3 proteins give one entry, which carries the most common genes and DNA. This sample has 300,000 or so distinct CDR3 sequences in its table, and less than 20% of those were observed once. The top ten clonotypes cover 22% of the sample. Sequencing input: PBMCs or a T cell subset sorted from them (not recorded which). The receptors shown here come from a man between 18 and 29 years old who had mild COVID-19 (a few samples of this study predate the infection). The sample titles of this study are shuffled in the database, so cell type and time point are left out; the donor was told from shared clones.

The chain employs TRBV27 and TRBJ2-3; D might be TRBD2 (6 bases). The CDR3 contains 12 residues. Between the trimmed V and J ends, which lost 4 bases and 8 bases, there was a span of 10 bases. Germline-derived CDR1 and CDR2 are MNHEY and SMNVEV (reference sequence). CDR3 region: CASSSSGGTQYF. CDR3 nucleotides: TGTGCCAGCAGTTCGTCCGGGGGTACGCAGTATTTT.

This clonotype was seen a handful of times. The chain carries TRBV25-1 and TRBJ2-1; D remains ambiguous. Trimming pared 4 bases from V and 0 bases from J, leaving 4 bases between. The V gene's germline CDR1 is MGHDK and CDR2 SYGVNS. This CDR3 region has 13 residues. CDR3 sequence (DNA): TGTGCCAGCAGTGTGGTCTCCTACAATGAGCAGTTCTTC. Encoded protein: CASSVVSYNEQFF.

This clonotype was seen repeatedly, ten times or more. The rearrangement links TRBV20-1 to TRBJ1-2; no clear D. Trimming cost V 3 bases and J 1 base, with 0 bases left between them. This CDR3 has 10 amino acids. Germline assignment: CDR1 DFQATT and CDR2 SNEGSKA (reference sequence). The chain's CDR3 is CSASNYGYTF. The DNA of the CDR3 is TGCAGTGCTAGTAACTATGGCTACACCTTC.

This chain's CDR3 is CASSPSGGAGGTQYF. The CDR3 DNA reads as TGTGCCAGCAGCCCTAGCGGGGGAGCCGGTGGGACCCAGTACTTC. This chain joins TRBV7-2 and TRBJ2-5; 10 bases line up with TRBD2. V shed 5 bases, J shed 7 bases, and the junction held 10 bases outside the gene matches. Germline loops: CDR1 SGHTA, CDR2 FQGNSA. This CDR3 has 15 residues.

This sequence joins TRBV5-4 and TRBJ1-4; no definite D call. The CDR3 length is 16 residues. Trimming took off 3 bases at V and 5 bases at J, with 17 bases between the two ends. Germline V gene lookup returns CDR1 SGHNT and CDR2 YYREEE (reference sequence). The CDR3 DNA follows: TGTGCCAGCAGCTCGGGTGGAAGTGGGCCAAATGAAAAACTGTTTTTT. It translates to CASSSGGSGPNEKLFF.

V usage is TRBV20-1 and J usage is TRBJ2-1; tentatively, D is TRBD2 (6 bases). The CDR3 loop spans 20 amino acids. The germline V and J ends were trimmed by 1 base and 0 bases, with 25 bases remaining between them. The germline CDR1 and CDR2 sequences are DFQATT and SNEGSKA (reference sequence). The CDR3 region is CSARASVDSLSGSSYNEQFF. CDR3 nucleotides: TGCAGTGCTAGAGCTTCCGTCGACAGTCTTAGCGGAAGCTCCTACAATGAGCAGTTCTTC.

The rearrangement links TRBV7-2 to TRBJ2-2; unclear D gene. Germline CDR1 and CDR2: SGHTA and FQGNSA. This CDR3 contains 14 residues. V lost 8 bases to trimming and J lost 0 bases, with 10 bases between them. The DNA of the CDR3 is TGTGCCAGCGTCTCAGGAGCGAACACCGGGGAGCTGTTTTTT. Amino acid sequence: CASVSGANTGELFF.

This clonotype was seen only a few times. This chain links TRBV20-1 with TRBJ2-7, with TRBD1 matching 9 bases. Unmatched junction bases numbered 5, after V lost 0 bases and J lost 5 bases. CDR3 size: 14 residues. Germline CDR1 DFQATT, CDR2 SNEGSKA (reference sequence). CDR3: CSARDVQGANEQYF. CDR3 coding DNA: TGCAGTGCTAGAGATGTACAGGGGGCTAACGAGCAGTACTTC.

The rearrangement uses TRBV6-5 and TRBJ2-6, with 9 bases fitting TRBD2. Germline-derived CDR1 and CDR2 are MNHEY and SVGAGI. The CDR3 has 17 amino acids. The V gene end was trimmed by 5 bases and the J gene end by 5 bases; junction bases not matched to a gene: 10. This CDR3 is CASSSKRGAGWANVLTF. The CDR3 DNA reads as TGTGCCAGCAGTAGCAAGCGGGGGGCCGGCTGGGCCAACGTCCTGACTTTC.

This clonotype was counted only a few times. V and J are TRBV6-1 and TRBJ2-7, with D tentatively TRBD2 (7 bases). The CDR3 contains 14 residues. V was clipped by 7 bases and J by 1 base, with 14 bases between them. CDR1 and CDR2 from the germline V gene are MNHNS and SASEGT. The CDR3 protein is CASTERDTSYEQYV. The CDR3 bases are TGTGCCAGCACCGAGCGGGACACTTCCTACGAGCAGTACGTC.

The V and J genes are TRBV11-2 and TRBJ2-5, with 9 bases aligning to TRBD2. CDR1 and CDR2 (germline): SGHAT, FQNNGV. The CDR3 loop spans 15 amino acids. The V segment lost 2 bases and the J segment 2 bases; nucleotides outside the gene matches: 3. The CDR3 here is CASSLLAGYQETQYF. The CDR3 bases are TGTGCCAGCAGCTTACTAGCGGGGTATCAAGAGACCCAGTACTTC.

The chain joins TRBV5-5 to TRBJ1-4; no clear D gene. Germline V gives CDR1 SGHKS, CDR2 YYEKEE (reference sequence). Trimming left V 5 bases short and J 6 bases short, with 8 bases between. This CDR3 contains 12 residues. This chain's CDR3 is CASSYWDEKLFF. DNA for the CDR3: TGTGCCAGCAGTTACTGGGATGAAAAACTGTTTTTT. Complete variable domain (other parts from reference TRBV5-5 and TRBJ1-4): DAGVTQSPTHLIKTRGQQVTLRCSPISGHKSVSWYQQVLGQGPQFIFQYYEKEERGRGNFPDRFSARQFPNYSSELNVNALLLGDSALYLCASSYWDEKLFFGSGTQLSVL.

Turning to this clonotype: A much bigger clone sits one base away, suggesting this may be a read error. The V and J genes are TRBV12-3 or TRBV12-4 and TRBJ1-5; D gene ambiguous. This CDR3 is 14 amino acids long. CDR3 region: CASRARLGNKPQHF. The CDR3, as DNA: TGTGCCAGCAGGGCCAGATTGGGCAATAAGCCCCAGCATTTT.